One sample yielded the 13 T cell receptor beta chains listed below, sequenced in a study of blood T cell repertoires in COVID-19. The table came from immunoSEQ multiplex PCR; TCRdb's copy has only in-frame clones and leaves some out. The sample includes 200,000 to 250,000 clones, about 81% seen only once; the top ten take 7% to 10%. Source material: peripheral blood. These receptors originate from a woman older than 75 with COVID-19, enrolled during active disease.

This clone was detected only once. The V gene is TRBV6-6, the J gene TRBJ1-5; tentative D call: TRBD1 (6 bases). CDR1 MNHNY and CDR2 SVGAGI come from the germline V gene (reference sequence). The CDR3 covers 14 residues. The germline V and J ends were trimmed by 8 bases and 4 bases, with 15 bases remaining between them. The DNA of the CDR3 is TGTGCCAGCGCGGTACAGGGTAAAAATCAGCCCCAGCATTTT. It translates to CASAVQGKNQPQHF.

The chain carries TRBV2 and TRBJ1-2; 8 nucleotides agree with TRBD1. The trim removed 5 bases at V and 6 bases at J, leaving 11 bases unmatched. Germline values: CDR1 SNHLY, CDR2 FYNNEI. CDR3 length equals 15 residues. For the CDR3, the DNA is TGTGCCAGCAGTCCCGTCAGGACAGGGTCTAATGGCTACACCTTC. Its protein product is CASSPVRTGSNGYTF.

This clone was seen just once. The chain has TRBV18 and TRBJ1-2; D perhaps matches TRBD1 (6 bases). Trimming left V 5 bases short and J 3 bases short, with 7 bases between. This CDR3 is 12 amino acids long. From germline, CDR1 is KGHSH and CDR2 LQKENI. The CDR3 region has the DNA TGTGCCAGCTCAAAGGGGGACTATGGCTACACCTTC. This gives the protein CASSKGDYGYTF.

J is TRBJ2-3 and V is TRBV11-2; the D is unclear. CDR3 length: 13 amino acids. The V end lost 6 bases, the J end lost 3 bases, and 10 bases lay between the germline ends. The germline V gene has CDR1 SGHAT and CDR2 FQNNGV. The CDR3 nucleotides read TGTGCCAGCAGGCGTGACTGGACAGATACGCAGTATTTT. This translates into CASRRDWTDTQYF.

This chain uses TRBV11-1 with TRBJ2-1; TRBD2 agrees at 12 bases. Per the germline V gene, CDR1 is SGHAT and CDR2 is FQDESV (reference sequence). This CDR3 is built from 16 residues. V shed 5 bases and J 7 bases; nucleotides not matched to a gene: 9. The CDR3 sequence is CASSPRLAGGFNEQFF. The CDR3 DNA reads TGTGCCAGCAGCCCGAGGCTAGCGGGAGGGTTTAATGAGCAGTTCTTC.

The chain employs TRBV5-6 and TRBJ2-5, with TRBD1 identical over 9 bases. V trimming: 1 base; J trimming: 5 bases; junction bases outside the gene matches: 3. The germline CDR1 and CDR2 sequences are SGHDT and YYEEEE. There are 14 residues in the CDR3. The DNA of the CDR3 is TGTGCCAGCAGCTTGACAGGGGGCGGCGAGACCCAGTACTTC. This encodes CASSLTGGGETQYF.

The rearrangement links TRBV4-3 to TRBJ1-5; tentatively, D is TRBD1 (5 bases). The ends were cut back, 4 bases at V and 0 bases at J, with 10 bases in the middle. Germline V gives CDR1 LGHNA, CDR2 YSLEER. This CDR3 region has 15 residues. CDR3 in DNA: TGCGCCAGCAGCCCAGACAGATATAGCAATCAGCCCCAGCATTTT. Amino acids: CASSPDRYSNQPQHF.

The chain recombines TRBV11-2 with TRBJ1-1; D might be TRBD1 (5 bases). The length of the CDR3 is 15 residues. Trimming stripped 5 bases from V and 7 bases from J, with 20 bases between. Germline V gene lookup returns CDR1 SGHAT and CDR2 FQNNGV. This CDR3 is CASSALLGGGDEAFF. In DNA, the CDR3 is TGTGCCAGCAGCGCACTCTTGGGGGGTGGGGATGAAGCTTTCTTT.

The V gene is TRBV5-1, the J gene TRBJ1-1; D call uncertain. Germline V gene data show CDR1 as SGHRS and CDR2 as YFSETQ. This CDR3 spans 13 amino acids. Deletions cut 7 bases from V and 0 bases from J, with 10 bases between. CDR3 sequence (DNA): TGCGCCAGCCGCGACGGGGTGAACACTGAAGCTTTCTTT. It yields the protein CASRDGVNTEAFF.

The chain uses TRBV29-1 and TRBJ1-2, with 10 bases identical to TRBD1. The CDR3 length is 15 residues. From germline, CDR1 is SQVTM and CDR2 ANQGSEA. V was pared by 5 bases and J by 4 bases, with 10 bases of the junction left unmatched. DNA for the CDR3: TGCAGCGTTAGACTCGGACAGGGGGGAGGCTATGGCTACACCTTC. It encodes CSVRLGQGGGYGYTF.

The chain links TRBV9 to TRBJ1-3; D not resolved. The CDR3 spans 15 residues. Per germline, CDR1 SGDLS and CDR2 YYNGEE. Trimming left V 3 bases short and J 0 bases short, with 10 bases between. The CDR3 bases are TGTGCCAGCAGCGCCGGGGTGAGCTCTGGAAACACCATATATTTT. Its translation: CASSAGVSSGNTIYF.

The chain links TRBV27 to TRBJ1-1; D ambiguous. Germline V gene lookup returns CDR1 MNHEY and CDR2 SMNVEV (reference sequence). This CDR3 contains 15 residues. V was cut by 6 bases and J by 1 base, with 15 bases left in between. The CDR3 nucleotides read TGTGCCAGCAGGGCTCGATGGGAGGGGAACACTGAAGCTTTCTTT. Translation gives CASRARWEGNTEAFF.

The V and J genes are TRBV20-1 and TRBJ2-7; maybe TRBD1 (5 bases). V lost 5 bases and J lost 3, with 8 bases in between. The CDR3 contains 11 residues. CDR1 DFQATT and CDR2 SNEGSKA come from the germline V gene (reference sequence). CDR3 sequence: CSASGIYEQYF. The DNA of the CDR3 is TGCAGTGCTTCAGGGATCTACGAGCAGTACTTC.